This T cell receptor (beta chain) was sequenced for a study of blood T cell repertoires in COVID-19. Study context: Acute and convalescent COVID-19 samples came from the United States, Italy and Spain. Sources were T cells, B-cell-depleted T cells, or PBMCs; the material itself was cDNA or gDNA.

The V segment lost 1 base and the J segment 7 bases; nucleotides outside the gene matches: 5. The CDR3 runs 15 residues. Germline lookup yields CDR1 SGHTA and CDR2 FQGNSA. Under the authors' procedure: It was from reference gene primer amplification that nucleated cell counts were estimated. TCRdb keeps only in-frame clones here, not all; method: immunoSEQ multiplex PCR. V and J calls and clone size come straight from that table; D and trimming were deduced from the DNA. The table lists some 48,000 clones, approximately 89% of them singletons. The rearrangement uses TRBV7-2 and TRBJ2-1; TRBD1 aligns across 9 bases. The receptor's source is an elderly woman with acute or convalescent COVID-19. The material sequenced was peripheral blood. The CDR3 DNA sequence: TGTGCCAGCAGCTTAGGGACAGGGGTAGAGAATGAGCAGTTCTTC. Its translation is CASSLGTGVENEQFF.